This entry lists 21 T cell receptor beta chains sequenced from one sample in a study of lymphopenia after photon versus proton radiotherapy. Generated by immunoSEQ multiplex PCR, the TCRdb table keeps only in-frame clones and is missing some. The repertoire has under 20,000 clones, under 95% of them found once; the top ten carry approximately 1.5%. The sequences come from peripheral blood, collected from a patient treated with photon-based radiotherapy. The receptors originated from a middle-aged woman with cholangiocarcinoma.

V gene TRBV19 combines with J gene TRBJ1-6; TRBD1 matches 9 bases. Germline CDR1 LNHDA, CDR2 SQIVND (reference sequence). The V gene end was trimmed by 7 bases and the J gene end by 5 bases; junction bases not matched to a gene: 12. The CDR3 spans 17 residues. The CDR3 sequence is CASTATGGQGNNSPLHF. For the CDR3, the DNA is TGTGCCAGTACCGCTACCGGGGGACAGGGAAATAATTCACCCCTCCACTTT.

This chain's CDR3 is CASTTGPRRTTYSGNTIYF. CDR3 nucleotide sequence: TGTGCCAGCACCACGGGGCCGCGACGGACAACCTACTCTGGAAACACCATATATTTT. The V and J genes are TRBV5-6 and TRBJ1-3; maybe TRBD1 (5 bases). The germline V gene has CDR1 SGHDT and CDR2 YYEEEE. Trimming left V 6 bases short and J 0 bases short, with 25 bases between. The CDR3 is 19 residues long.

This chain uses TRBV5-1 with TRBJ1-1; TRBD1 matches at 12 bases. This CDR3 spans 16 amino acids. V was pared by 4 bases and J by 1 base, with 5 bases of the junction left unmatched. The germline gives CDR1 SGHRS, CDR2 YFSETQ. Written as DNA, the CDR3 is TGCGCCAGCAGCCCGGGACAGGGGGCGCCGAACACTGAAGCTTTCTTT. Translation gives CASSPGQGAPNTEAFF.

The chain employs TRBV28 and TRBJ2-7; D gene uncertain. This CDR3 has 14 amino acids. V lost 2 bases to trimming and J lost 4 bases, with 12 bases between them. Germline V gives CDR1 MDHEN, CDR2 SYDVKM. CDR3 DNA: TGTGCCAGCAGTTTACCAACCTCGGAGTACGAGCAGTACTTC. Its translation is CASSLPTSEYEQYF. Full variable domain (remainder filled in from reference TRBV28 and TRBJ2-7): DVKVTQSSRYLVKRTGEKVFLECVQDMDHENMFWYRQDPGLGLRLIYFSYDVKMKEKGDIPEGYSVSREKKERFSLILESASTNQTSMYLCASSLPTSEYEQYFGPGTRLTVT.

V gene TRBV4-1 combines with J gene TRBJ1-2; TRBD1 might be the D (6 bases). Germline V lookup: CDR1 MGHRA, CDR2 YSYEKL. The CDR3 contains 19 residues. Trimming pared 1 base from V and 4 bases from J, leaving 25 bases between. The CDR3, as DNA: TGCGCCAGCAGCCAAGGAACCGGGACATGGAAGGGCCATTTCTATGGCTACACCTTC. This gives the protein CASSQGTGTWKGHFYGYTF.

The table lists this clone with a count of one. J is TRBJ2-7 and V is TRBV6-5; a possible D gene is TRBD2 (5 bases). CDR1 is MNHEY, CDR2 SVGAGI, per germline. The CDR3 runs 13 residues. V was cut by 4 bases and J by 4 bases, with 11 bases left in between. CDR3 protein: CASSSMRVYEQYF. CDR3 DNA sequence: TGTGCCAGCAGTTCGATGAGGGTGTACGAGCAGTACTTC.

This chain's CDR3 is CASSLGSGGYEQYF. The CDR3, as DNA: TGTGCCAGCAGCTTGGGTAGCGGGGGCTACGAGCAGTACTTC. The V and J genes are TRBV5-4 and TRBJ2-7; 9 nucleotides line up with TRBD2. CDR3 length: 14 amino acids. V trimming: 0 bases; J trimming: 3 bases; junction bases outside the gene matches: 1. The germline V gene encodes CDR1 SGHNT and CDR2 YYREEE (reference sequence).

The chain employs TRBV27 and TRBJ1-2; TRBD1 matches at 10 bases. Looked up from germline, CDR1 is MNHEY and CDR2 is SMNVEV (reference sequence). The CDR3 is 13 amino acids. V lost 5 bases and J lost 4; bases outside the gene matches: 1. Here the CDR3 reads CASSRDRGYGYTF. As DNA, the CDR3 is TGTGCCAGCAGTCGGGACAGGGGCTATGGCTACACCTTC.

The rearrangement joins TRBV4-3 to TRBJ2-7, with TRBD2 matching 7 bases. CDR3 length: 16 residues. Germline CDR1 and CDR2: LGHNA and YSLEER. The ends lost 0 bases at V and 2 bases at J; junction bases unmatched: 7. The CDR3 DNA is TGCGCCAGCAGCCAAGAGGGGTTGGGAGGGGCCTACGAGCAGTACTTC. Translated: CASSQEGLGGAYEQYF.

This sequence joins TRBV5-1 and TRBJ2-5; D gene uncertain. Trimming stripped 1 base from V and 2 bases from J, with 6 bases between. This CDR3 is built from 13 residues. Germline V gives CDR1 SGHRS, CDR2 YFSETQ. The CDR3 protein is CASSLQPQETQYF. CDR3 DNA: TGCGCCAGCAGCTTGCAGCCTCAAGAGACCCAGTACTTC.

This chain connects TRBV7-9 to TRBJ2-3; 8 positions agree with TRBD2. From germline, CDR1 is SEHNR and CDR2 FQNEAQ (reference sequence). This CDR3 comprises 15 residues. V lost 3 bases to trimming and J lost 1 base; unmatched junction nucleotides: 3. DNA of the CDR3: TGTGCCAGCAGCTTGCCGGGGGGGCGCACAGATACGCAGTATTTT. This sequence encodes CASSLPGGRTDTQYF.

The chain's CDR3 is CASSPEAALSSYEQYF. In DNA, the CDR3 is TGTGCCAGCAGCCCGGAAGCGGCCTTAAGCTCCTACGAGCAGTACTTC. The chain joins TRBV5-4 to TRBJ2-7; a possible D gene is TRBD2 (5 bases). Trimming cost V 4 bases and J 0 bases, with 17 bases left between them. The CDR3 loop spans 16 amino acids. CDR1 and CDR2 (germline): SGHNT, YYREEE (reference sequence).

The chain uses TRBV5-8 and TRBJ1-2; D is possibly TRBD1 (6 bases). Germline V gene data show CDR1 as SGHTS and CDR2 as YDEGEE. This CDR3 comprises 13 residues. V was shortened by 4 bases and J by 1 base, with 8 bases between the two germline ends. The DNA of the CDR3 is TGTGCCAGCAGCCGGACAGTTAACTATGGCTACACCTTC. Residues: CASSRTVNYGYTF. The complete variable domain, with remaining parts taken from reference TRBV5-8 and TRBJ1-2, reads EAGVTQSPTHLIKTRGQQATLRCSPISGHTSVYWYQQALGLGLQFLLWYDEGEERNRGNFPPRFSGRQFPNYSSELNVNALELEDSALYLCASSRTVNYGYTFGSGTRLTVV.

This rearrangement joins TRBV6-5 to TRBJ2-3; the D gene is possibly TRBD2 (6 bases). V was trimmed by 4 bases and J by 7 bases, leaving 12 bases between them. CDR1 MNHEY and CDR2 SVGAGI come from the germline V gene. This CDR3 is built from 13 residues. CDR3 nucleotide sequence: TGTGCCAGCAGTTCTGGCGGGGAGTATACGCAGTATTTT. It encodes CASSSGGEYTQYF.

The chain employs TRBV12-2 and TRBJ1-4. TRBV12-2 is annotated as a pseudogene. This CDR3 has 14 residues. The CDR3 reads CASRTDCPCEKLFF. In DNA, the CDR3 is TGTGCAAGTCGCACGGACTGCCCCTGCGAAAAACTGTTTTTT.

The V call is TRBV28, the J call TRBJ1-3, with TRBD1 matching over 8 bases. The CDR3 is made up of 18 amino acids. From germline, CDR1 is MDHEN and CDR2 SYDVKM. The trim removed 6 bases at V and 2 bases at J, leaving 15 bases unmatched. CDR3 sequence: CASSLSRTGKTAGNTIYF. The CDR3 nucleotides are TGTGCCAGCAGCCTATCCCGGACAGGGAAGACGGCTGGAAACACCATATATTTT. Based on the CDR3 plus reference TRBV28 and TRBJ1-3, the full variable domain is DVKVTQSSRYLVKRTGEKVFLECVQDMDHENMFWYRQDPGLGLRLIYFSYDVKMKEKGDIPEGYSVSREKKERFSLILESASTNQTSMYLCASSLSRTGKTAGNTIYFGEGSWLTVV.

The CDR3 sequence: CASSGTSGASYNEQFF. The CDR3 DNA is TGCGCCAGCAGCGGGACTAGCGGGGCCTCCTACAATGAGCAGTTCTTC. The rearrangement uses TRBV10-2 and TRBJ2-1; 13 bases line up with TRBD2. Losses at the gene ends were 6 bases for V and 0 bases for J; bases not matched to a gene: 2. Germline V gene lookup returns CDR1 WSHSY and CDR2 SAAADI. There are 16 residues in the CDR3.

The genes are TRBV30 and TRBJ2-7; no definite D call. Germline values: CDR1 GTSNPN, CDR2 SVGIG (reference sequence). Trimming removed 2 bases from V and 5 bases from J, with 19 bases in between. The CDR3 has 15 residues. The CDR3 reads CAWSISKVVFHEQYF. For the CDR3, the DNA is TGTGCCTGGAGTATTTCAAAGGTGGTCTTCCACGAGCAGTACTTC.

This clone appeared once. The chain is built from TRBV30 and TRBJ1-1, with D unresolved. Germline CDR1 GTSNPN, CDR2 SVGIG (reference sequence). The CDR3 runs to 13 residues. The germline V and J ends were trimmed by 0 bases and 1 base, with 6 bases remaining between them. The CDR3, as DNA: TGTGCCTGGAGTGTTACGGCGAACACTGAAGCTTTCTTT. Translated, it gives CAWSVTANTEAFF. The whole variable domain, remainder taken from reference TRBV30 and TRBJ1-1, is SQTIHQWPATLVQPVGSPLSLECTVEGTSNPNLYWYRQAAGRGLQLLFYSVGIGQISSEVPQNLSASRPQDRQFILSSKKLLLSDSGFYLCAWSVTANTEAFFGQGTRLTVV.

V is TRBV4-2 and J is TRBJ2-3; a possible D gene is TRBD2 (5 bases). The germline V gene has CDR1 LGHNA and CDR2 YNFKEQ. The CDR3 totals 15 residues. Trimming took 6 bases from V and 4 from J, leaving 17 bases between them. CDR3 residues: CASRRTELGSDTQYF. The CDR3 nucleotides are TGTGCCAGCAGGAGGACTGAACTGGGGTCAGATACGCAGTATTTT.

This chain joins TRBV5-4 and TRBJ2-5; D remains unclear. The CDR3 consists of 12 residues. Germline-derived CDR1 and CDR2 are SGHNT and YYREEE (reference sequence). Trimming pared 0 bases from V and 4 bases from J, leaving 4 bases between. The chain's CDR3 is CASSLDGETQYF. CDR3 in DNA: TGTGCCAGCAGCTTGGACGGAGAGACCCAGTACTTC.